Sequencing of this T cell receptor beta chain was carried out in a study of blood T cell repertoires in COVID-19 (dated by TCRdb to 2018 to 2020). Broadly, across the study: Collaborator samples came from the United States, Italy and Spain and covered acute and convalescent phases of COVID-19. Where available, HLA class I and class II types were taken from metadata supplied by the sample provider and were not determined by assay-based typing. Subjects who had been exposed to COVID-19, were actively infected with it, or had recovered from it provided the deeply sampled blood TCRbeta repertoires that made up the dataset. The material from the prospective study consisted of cDNA or gDNA derived from T cells, B-cell-depleted T cells, or PBMCs. The samples were drawn from two sources: the first 160 participants of the ongoing ImmuneRACE study, and fewer than 1,500 subjects contributed by 6 global collaborators. The repertoires were released in a freely available public database meant as a resource for research on the immune response to SARS-CoV-2. Sample metadata almost always included a de-identified subject ID, COVID-19 status, age in years and sex. Study-level results and caveats: The amount of clinical and demographic metadata varied by source and participant and was provided uncurated.

TCRbeta CDR3 regions were amplified from genomic DNA using the immunoSEQ Assay, a bias-controlled multiplex PCR. The paper's data handling went like this. The number of nucleated cells in each sample was estimated from the amplification of reference gene primers within the assay. Sequence reads were collapsed and filtered to measure the absolute abundance of every unique TCRbeta CDR3 rearrangement. For each sample, productive Simpson clonality was calculated as the square root of Simpson's diversity index across productive rearrangements. Sourced from immuneACCESS, this table was stored by TCRdb with only in-frame sequences that have V and J called. A share of the clones is absent; for the studies checked, an unresolved V gene accounts for under half, and the remainder has no known explanation. The V and J calls and clone size come from that table; D and trimming were worked out from the DNA. This sample holds around 250,000 clones; about 83% were observed only once. The ten largest clones add up to less than 2% of the sample.

Samples from volunteer blood donors who had recovered from COVID-19 were contributed by a second Seattle source. Collaborating institutions collected whole blood in K2EDTA tubes following their own protocols. For TCRbeta analysis, collaborator samples were shipped as frozen whole blood, as isolated PBMCs, or as DNA extracted from either sample type. Only a few counts were recorded for this clone. This clone's antigen is unknown. One base away there is no much larger clone; base qualities are not given. The receptor was derived from a woman in her thirties or forties who had recovered from COVID-19. The material sequenced was peripheral blood.

This receptor carries the CDR3 CASSLPEGETQYF. Read as DNA, the sequence is TGTGCCAGCAGCCTTCCGGAGGGTGAGACCCAGTACTTC. The chain is made from TRBV2 and TRBJ2-5; a tentative D call is TRBD2 (6 bases match). V and J are truncated by 6 bases and 5 bases respectively, leaving an intervening sequence of 13 bases. Spanning cysteine to phenylalanine, the CDR3 consists of 13 amino acids. Here the CDR3 DNA is all that survives: 39 bases in frame from base 1. CDR1 is given as SNHLY and CDR2 as FYNNEI, both from the germline V gene.